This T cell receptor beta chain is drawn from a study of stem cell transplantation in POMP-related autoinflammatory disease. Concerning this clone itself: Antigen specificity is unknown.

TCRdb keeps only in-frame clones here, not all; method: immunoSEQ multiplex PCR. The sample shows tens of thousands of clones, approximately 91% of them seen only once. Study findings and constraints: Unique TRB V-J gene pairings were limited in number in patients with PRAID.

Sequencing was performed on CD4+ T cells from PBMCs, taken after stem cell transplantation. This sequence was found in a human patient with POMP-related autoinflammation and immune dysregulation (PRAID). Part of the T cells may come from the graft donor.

For the CDR3, the DNA is TGTGCCAGCACGCAGGGGACCACTAATGAAAAACTGTTTTTT. Its protein product is CASTQGTTNEKLFF. The rearrangement joins TRBV28 to TRBJ1-4, with D possibly TRBD1 on 6 matching bases. The CDR3 consists of 14 residues. V lost 7 bases and J 2 bases, leaving 11 bases between the germline ends. Germline loops: CDR1 MDHEN, CDR2 SYDVKM.